The rows below give T cell receptor beta chains drawn from one sample of a study of T cell responses to AZD1222 COVID-19 vaccine. Clones were sequenced by immunoSEQ multiplex PCR, and TCRdb holds only the in-frame ones, with some missing. The sample consists of about 130,000 clones, 88% of them appearing once. The material was peripheral blood, obtained on day 0 of AZD1222 vaccination. These receptors were taken from an adult in good health. Each CDR3 is given without its conserved first and last residue. A D gene is named only where the DNA matches it firmly.

TRBJ2-7,-,TRBV5-1,ASSHARGEQY
TRBJ2-2,TRBD2,TRBV27,ASSRKRGGATGELF
TRBJ2-1,TRBD2,TRBV5-1,ASSGDGTRFYGF
TRBJ1-4,TRBD1,TRBV5-4,ASSLQGAFSNEKLF
TRBJ1-5,-,TRBV28,ASGVGNQPQH
TRBJ1-1,TRBD1,TRBV9,ASSVVAGGTEAF
TRBJ1-1,TRBD1,TRBV9,ASSVTGAEAF
TRBJ1-5,-,TRBV6-5,ASLEGGPNQPQH
TRBJ1-4,-,TRBV28,ASSLGGRVEKLF
TRBJ1-5,TRBD1,TRBV5-8,ASSSDRAVGYSNQPQH
TRBJ2-3,TRBD2,TRBV24-1,ATSDLSGGGANTQY
TRBJ2-5,-,TRBV11-2,ASSYNGQKQETQY
TRBJ2-2,TRBD2,TRBV28,ASRASGTTGELF
TRBJ2-7,TRBD2,TRBV7-9,ASSRSGSSYEQY
TRBJ2-5,-,TRBV5-1,ASSLAIQETQY
TRBJ2-5,-,TRBV5-1,ASSSESETQY
TRBJ2-7,-,TRBV6-2/TRBV6-3,ASSYSGQGYEQY
TRBJ2-1,-,TRBV23-1,ASSQKGPQGPSSYNEQF
TRBJ1-5,TRBD1,TRBV18,ASSPGTGNNQPQH
TRBJ2-5,-,TRBV5-5,ASSPGAARETQY
TRBJ2-2,-,TRBV10-2,ASSEYGLLTNTGELF
TRBJ1-2,-,TRBV2,ASSENEFKSIGYT
TRBJ1-1,-,TRBV30,AWSETRRTEAF
TRBJ1-4,-,TRBV7-9,ASSPTPLGSGVKLF
TRBJ1-3,TRBD1,TRBV30,AWSETGVGNTIY
TRBJ2-3,-,TRBV5-1,ASSLGGHSTDTQY
TRBJ2-1,TRBD1,TRBV5-1,ASSLSGQDYNEQF
TRBJ2-7,TRBD2,TRBV5-1,ASSVKPGLADSEQY
TRBJ1-6,-,TRBV27,ASSFPAARSPLH
TRBJ2-5,-,TRBV19,ASSIGPVETQY
TRBJ2-5,-,TRBV2,ASRPSGLPGETQY
TRBJ1-2,-,TRBV19,ASSIPWGGYGYT
TRBJ2-7,-,TRBV5-1,ASSSQAYEQY
TRBJ2-1,-,TRBV9,ASSVALAVADNEQF
TRBJ2-2,-,TRBV24-1,ATSDAGITRTGELF
TRBJ2-7,-,TRBV3-1/TRBV3-2,ASSPIRGTYEQY
TRBJ1-3,-,TRBV2,ASSLDRSSGNTIY
TRBJ2-5,-,TRBV3-1/TRBV3-2,ASSQLEGWEETQY
TRBJ2-7,-,TRBV7-2,ASSLGGTTSSYEQY
TRBJ1-5,-,TRBV6-6,ASSAHGGTNQPQH
TRBJ1-4,-,TRBV19,ASTGFSTNEKLF
TRBJ1-2,TRBD1,TRBV28,ASRPGTDGYGYT
TRBJ1-5,-,TRBV11-3,ASSSLRPPSNQPQH
TRBJ1-2,-,TRBV18,ASSSTDNYGYT
TRBJ1-1,-,TRBV5-8,ASSLSGPNTEAF
TRBJ1-5,-,TRBV7-9,ASSPSGRPQH
TRBJ2-7,-,TRBV7-9,ASSPSPGSYEQY
TRBJ2-5,-,TRBV5-1,ASSLFSRETQY